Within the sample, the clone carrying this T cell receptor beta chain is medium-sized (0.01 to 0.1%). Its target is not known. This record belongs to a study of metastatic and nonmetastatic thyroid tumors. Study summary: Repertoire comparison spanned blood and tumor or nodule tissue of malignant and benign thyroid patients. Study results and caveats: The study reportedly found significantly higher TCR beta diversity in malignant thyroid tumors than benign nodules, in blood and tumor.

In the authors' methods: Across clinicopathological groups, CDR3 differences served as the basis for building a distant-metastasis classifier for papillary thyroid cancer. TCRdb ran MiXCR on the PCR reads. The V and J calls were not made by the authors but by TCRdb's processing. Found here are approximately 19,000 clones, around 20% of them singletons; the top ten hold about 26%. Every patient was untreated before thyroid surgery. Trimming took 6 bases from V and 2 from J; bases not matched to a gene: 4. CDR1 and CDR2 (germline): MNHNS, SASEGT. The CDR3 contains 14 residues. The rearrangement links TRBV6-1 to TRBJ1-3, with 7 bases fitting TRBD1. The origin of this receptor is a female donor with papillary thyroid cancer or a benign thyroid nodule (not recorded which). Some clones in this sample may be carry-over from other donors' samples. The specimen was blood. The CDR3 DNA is TGTGCCAGCAGCACAGGGGTTGCTGGAAACACCATATATTTT. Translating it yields CASSTGVAGNTIYF.